The clone carrying this TCR beta chain was recorded a few times. Its antigen remains unknown. Germline CDR1 is ENHRY and CDR2 is SYGVKD. V was cut by 6 bases and J by 3 bases, with 9 bases left in between. The CDR3 spans 12 residues. The sample originates from a study of blood T cells in healthy people across ages. Findings of the study overall: The study found TCR beta diversity correlated strongly with naive T cell percentage.

Then a second PCR, running roughly 7 to 12 cycles, was carried out with a sample-barcoded 5' primer and a J-beta primer mix. The template-switch adaptor was a 5' adaptor with 12 random nucleotides. It tagged each cDNA molecule. Every sample returned 3 million or more CDR3-containing paired-end reads. TCRdb re-called the 5' RACE reads with MiXCR, one entry per CDR3 protein. The data contain around 600,000 distinct CDR3 sequences, roughly 43% of them singletons. The donors, all healthy, were Caucasians living in Russia, aged roughly 6 to 100. The specimen sequenced was blood. The chain uses TRBV10-3 and TRBJ2-7; a weak D match, TRBD1 (6 bases). The clonotype comes from an older man in good health. The CDR3 loop is CAIRKDSYEQYF. CDR3 DNA sequence: TGTGCCATCAGGAAGGACAGCTACGAGCAGTACTTC.